Listed below are T cell receptor beta chains from one sample, sequenced in a study of cytotoxic CD8 clonotypes in ibrutinib-treated CLL. Repertoires were generated with immunoSEQ multiplex PCR, while TCRdb's copy carries only in-frame clones and drops some. The table includes approximately 150,000 clones, around 80% detected once. Sample: PBMCs, taken after 24 months of ibrutinib treatment. These receptor sequences come from a human donor with chronic lymphocytic leukemia. Each CDR3 is given with its conserved first and last residue. Each record gives: J gene, clone size, D gene, V gene, CDR3 DNA, CDR3 protein. The D gene is left open where the match is weak. Clone size, where shown, is once, few, many, or a class for clones that have expanded.

>TRBJ2-5|.|TRBD2|TRBV5-1
TGCGCCAGCAGCCCGGGACTAGATTCGGAGACCCAGTACTTC
CASSPGLDSETQYF
>TRBJ1-1|.|.|TRBV19
TGTGCCAGCCCTGGGGTTGGGGACACTGAAGCTTTCTTT
CASPGVGDTEAFF
>TRBJ2-1|.|.|TRBV7-9
TGTGCCAGCAGCTTAGGAGGAGGGGGGTCCTACAATGAGCAGTTCTTC
CASSLGGGGSYNEQFF
>TRBJ2-3|.|.|TRBV5-6
TGTGCCAGCAGCCCAACCCCTTTAAAGGGTGGCACAGATACGCAGTATTTT
CASSPTPLKGGTDTQYF
>TRBJ2-1|.|TRBD2|TRBV27
TGTGCCAGCAGTTTATCGGGGGGGAGCTCCTACAATGAGCAGTTCTTC
CASSLSGGSSYNEQFF
>TRBJ1-2|.|.|TRBV14
TGTGCCAGCAGCCAAGTCTTGAAGAGGGGCTACACCTTC
CASSQVLKRGYTF
>TRBJ2-7|.|TRBD2|TRBV7-2
TGTGCCAGCAGCCTGGGACTAGCGGGAGGTTACTACGAGCAGTACTTC
CASSLGLAGGYYEQYF
>TRBJ1-2|once|.|TRBV5-1
TGCGCCAGCAGCTTGGACCCGCTAGATAACTATGGCTACACCTTC
CASSLDPLDNYGYTF
>TRBJ1-2|.|.|TRBV7-2
TGTGCCAGCAGCCGCGGGGTGGGGGCGGATGGCTACACCTTC
CASSRGVGADGYTF
>TRBJ2-7|.|.|TRBV28
TGTGCCAGCAAAGAGGGTAACCACGAGCAGTACTTC
CASKEGNHEQYF